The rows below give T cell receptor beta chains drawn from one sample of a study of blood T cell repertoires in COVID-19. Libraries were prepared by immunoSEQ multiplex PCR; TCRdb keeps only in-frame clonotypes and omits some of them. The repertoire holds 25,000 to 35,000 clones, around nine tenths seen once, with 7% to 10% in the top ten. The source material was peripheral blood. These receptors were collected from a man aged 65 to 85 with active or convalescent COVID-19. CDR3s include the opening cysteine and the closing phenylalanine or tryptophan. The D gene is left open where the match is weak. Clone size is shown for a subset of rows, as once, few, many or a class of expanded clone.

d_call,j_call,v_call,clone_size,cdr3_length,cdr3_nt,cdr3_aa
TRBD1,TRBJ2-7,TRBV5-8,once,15,TGTGCCAGCAGCCCGGACAGGCGATCCCCCTACGAGCAGTACTTC,CASSPDRRSPYEQYF
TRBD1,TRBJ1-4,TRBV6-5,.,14,TGTGCCAGCAGTCGTGACAGGGGGAGGTCAAAACTGTTTTTT,CASSRDRGRSKLFF
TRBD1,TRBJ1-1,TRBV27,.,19,TGTGCCAGCAGTTTAAGTGGCGTGGGGACAGGGTTTTTAGCCACTGAAGCTTTCTTT,CASSLSGVGTGFLATEAFF
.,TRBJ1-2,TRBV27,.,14,TGTGCCAGCAGTTTACGGCAGGGGCGGACGGGCTACACCTTC,CASSLRQGRTGYTF
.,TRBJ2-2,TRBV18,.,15,TGTGCCAGCTCACCACTTGCCACTTCCACCGGGGAGCTGTTTTTT,CASSPLATSTGELFF
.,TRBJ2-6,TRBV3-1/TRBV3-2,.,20,TGTGCCAGCAGCCCCATCGGGTCAGGGATTATGGACTCTGGGGCCAACGTCCTGACTTTC,CASSPIGSGIMDSGANVLTF
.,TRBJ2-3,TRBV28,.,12,TGTGCCAGCAGCCTACCCCACGATACGCAGTATTTT,CASSLPHDTQYF
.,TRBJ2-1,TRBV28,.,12,TGTGCCAGTGGACACCTCTACAATGAGCAGTTCTTC,CASGHLYNEQFF
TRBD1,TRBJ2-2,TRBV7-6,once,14,TGTGCCAGCAGCTTAGGGACAGGGACCGGGGAGCTGTTTTTT,CASSLGTGTGELFF
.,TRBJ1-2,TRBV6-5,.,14,TGTGCCAGCAGTTACTCGAGAGATTTCTATGGCTACACCTTC,CASSYSRDFYGYTF
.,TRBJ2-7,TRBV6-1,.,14,TGTGCCAGCAGTGAAGGACACGGCCCCTACGAGCAGTACTTC,CASSEGHGPYEQYF
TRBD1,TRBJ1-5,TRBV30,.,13,TGTGCCTGGGGGACAGGGAACAATCAGCCCCAGCATTTT,CAWGTGNNQPQHF
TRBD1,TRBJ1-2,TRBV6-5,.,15,TGTGCCAGCATAAAAACGACAGGGGGCTTGAATGGCTACACCTTC,CASIKTTGGLNGYTF
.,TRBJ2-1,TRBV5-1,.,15,TGCGCCAGCAGCTTGGACGGGAGCTCCTACAATGAGCAGTTCTTC,CASSLDGSSYNEQFF
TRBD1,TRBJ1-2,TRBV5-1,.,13,TGCGCCAGCAACACCGACAGGGCCTATGGCTACACCTTC,CASNTDRAYGYTF
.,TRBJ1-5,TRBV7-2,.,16,TGTGCCAGCAGCTTAGCGGGAGGAGGGAACAATCAGCCCCAGCATTTT,CASSLAGGGNNQPQHF
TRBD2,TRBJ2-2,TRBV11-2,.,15,TGTGCCAGCTCGAGGGCGGGGGGCCCCACCGGGGAGCTGTTTTTT,CASSRAGGPTGELFF
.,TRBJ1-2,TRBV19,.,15,TGTGCCAGTACCCCGGGAGGGGGGAAAAGCTATGGCTACACCTTC,CASTPGGGKSYGYTF
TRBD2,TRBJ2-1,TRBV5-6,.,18,TGTGCCAGCAGCCTACCGAGGGGCCGGGAGGGCCACAGAAATGAGCAGTTCTTC,CASSLPRGREGHRNEQFF
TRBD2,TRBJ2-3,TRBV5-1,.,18,TGCGCCAGCAGCGACGGACTAGCGGGGGACGTGAGGACAGATACGCAGTATTTT,CASSDGLAGDVRTDTQYF
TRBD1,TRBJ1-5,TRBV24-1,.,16,TGTGCCACCAGTGACCCAAAGACAGGGAACAATCAGCCCCAGCATTTT,CATSDPKTGNNQPQHF
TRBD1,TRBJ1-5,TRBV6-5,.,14,TGTGCCAGCAGTAGGACAGGCCGTTTTCAGCCCCAGCATTTT,CASSRTGRFQPQHF
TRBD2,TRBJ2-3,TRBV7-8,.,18,TGTGCCAGCAGCTTAGCGTTAGGGCTAGCGGGACACACAGATACGCAGTATTTT,CASSLALGLAGHTDTQYF
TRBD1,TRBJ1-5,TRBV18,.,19,TGTGCCAGCTCACCGATTGGGGAGGGGACAGGGGGCTTCAATCAGCCCCAGCATTTT,CASSPIGEGTGGFNQPQHF
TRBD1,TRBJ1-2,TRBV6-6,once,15,TGTGCCAGCAGCACCCCGCAGGGGGCAGGCTATGGCTACACCTTC,CASSTPQGAGYGYTF